The rows below give T cell receptor beta chains drawn from one sample of a study of T cells after yellow fever vaccination. TCRdb re-called the 5' RACE reads with MiXCR, one entry per CDR3 protein. The table lists roughly 310,000 distinct CDR3 sequences, roughly 8.7% of them singletons. This specimen was PBMCs, taken on the day of the first yellow fever vaccination. The receptors shown here come from a man younger than 35 who received the YFV17D yellow fever vaccine. Both conserved end residues are part of each CDR3. The order of the fields is V gene, J gene, D gene, clone size, CDR3 DNA, CDR3 protein. D genes are given only for firm matches. For some rows the clone size is stated as once, few or many, or as a class when expanded; others skip it.

TRBV12-3/TRBV12-4	TRBJ2-3	TRBD2	-	TGTGCCAGCAGTTACTTAAAGCGGGGGAGGGGCACAGATACGCAGTATTTT	CASSYLKRGRGTDTQYF
TRBV5-1	TRBJ1-3	-	few	TGCGCCAGCAGCTTGCAAGGACAGCCTTCTGGAAACACCATATATTTT	CASSLQGQPSGNTIYF
TRBV6-2/TRBV6-3	TRBJ2-2	-	few	TGTGCCAGCAGTTACACTCAACGCCAGGGGACGAACACCGGGGAGCTGTTTTTT	CASSYTQRQGTNTGELFF
TRBV29-1	TRBJ1-1	-	few	TGCAGCGTCGCCCCTTTGCAGGGACACACTGAAGCTTTCTTT	CSVAPLQGHTEAFF
TRBV5-1	TRBJ2-1	TRBD2	few	TGCGCCAGCAGCTCCCGGGGTAGCGGGGTCTACAATGAGCAGTTCTTC	CASSSRGSGVYNEQFF
TRBV4-2	TRBJ2-2	TRBD1	-	TGTGCCAGCAGCCAACAGGGGGCCTCGACCGGGGAGCTGTTTTTT	CASSQQGASTGELFF
TRBV7-2	TRBJ1-2	TRBD1	many	TGTGCCAGCAGCCCGGACAGGGGGCGTGACTATGGCTACACCTTC	CASSPDRGRDYGYTF
TRBV10-3	TRBJ1-2	TRBD1	-	TGTGCCATCACTACATTTTCGGCAGGGGGTATGAACTATGGCTACACCTTC	CAITTFSAGGMNYGYTF
TRBV7-2	TRBJ1-5	-	-	TGTGCCAGCAGCTTCCAGGGGACCTCCCCCCAGCATTTT	CASSFQGTSPQHF
TRBV7-9	TRBJ2-1	-	many	TGTGCCAGCAGTTTGGTGGGCAATGAGCAGTTCTTC	CASSLVGNEQFF
TRBV20-1	TRBJ1-1	-	many	TGCAGCCCGGGGGATTCCTTGAAGAACACTGAAGCTTTCTTT	CSPGDSLKNTEAFF
TRBV12-3/TRBV12-4	TRBJ1-5	-	many	TGTGCCAGCACCCCGGGGAGGGATCAGCCCCAGCATTTT	CASTPGRDQPQHF
TRBV12-3/TRBV12-4	TRBJ2-7	TRBD1	few	TGTGCCAGCAGAGCGACAGGGGGTTACGAGCAGTACTTC	CASRATGGYEQYF
TRBV24-1	TRBJ2-2	TRBD1	few	TGTGCCACCAGTGATTCCCCAGGGGGTAAGAACACCGGGGAGCTGTTTTTT	CATSDSPGGKNTGELFF
TRBV7-2	TRBJ1-4	TRBD1	many	TGTGCCAGCAGCCGGACAGGGATTTCCCCAAAACTGTTTTTT	CASSRTGISPKLFF
TRBV12-3/TRBV12-4	TRBJ2-3	TRBD2	-	TGTGCCAGCGTTAACGGGGGGGTAGATACGCAGTATTTT	CASVNGGVDTQYF
TRBV20-1	TRBJ2-5	-	-	TGCAGTGCTCTCCGCGGAGAGACCCAGTACTTC	CSALRGETQYF
TRBV20-1	TRBJ1-1	-	many	TGCAGTGCCCTCTTCCCCATTGTGGGGACTGAAGCTTTCTTT	CSALFPIVGTEAFF
TRBV12-3/TRBV12-4	TRBJ2-2	TRBD1	-	TGTGCCAGCAGCCCTAGGACAGGGCCTATAGCCGGGGAGCTGTTTTTT	CASSPRTGPIAGELFF
TRBV20-1	TRBJ2-7	TRBD1	-	TGCAGTGCTAGACGACAGGGGGACTCCGAGCAGTACTTC	CSARRQGDSEQYF
TRBV20-1	TRBJ2-2	TRBD2	-	TGCAGTGCTGCGACTAGCGGATCCAGTGGCGGGGAGCTGTTTTTT	CSAATSGSSGGELFF
TRBV20-1	TRBJ2-7	-	many	TGCAGTGCTAGAGATCCCAGCCGGGACGACACCTACGAGCAGTACTTC	CSARDPSRDDTYEQYF
TRBV5-1	TRBJ2-1	-	few	TGCGCCAGCGGCGAGGGGGAGCTATACAATGAGCAGTTCTTC	CASGEGELYNEQFF
TRBV5-1	TRBJ1-6	-	few	TGCGCCAGTACGAGCTCCTATAATTCACCCCTCCACTTT	CASTSSYNSPLHF
TRBV5-1	TRBJ1-6	-	-	TGCGCCAGCAGCTCGGGGACGGGAGTAGCACCCCTCCACTTT	CASSSGTGVAPLHF
TRBV7-2	TRBJ1-1	-	-	TGTGCCAGCAGCCCCGGGGGGGCTTGGACCACGGAAGCTTTCTTT	CASSPGGAWTTEAFF
TRBV10-3	TRBJ2-2	-	-	TGTGCCATCAGTGAGTCGAGGGGGACCGGGGAGCTGTTTTTT	CAISESRGTGELFF
TRBV5-1	TRBJ2-5	TRBD1	-	TGCGCCAGCAGGGTAACCGGGACAGAAGAGACCCAGTACTTC	CASRVTGTEETQYF
TRBV20-1	TRBJ2-5	-	-	TGCAGTGCTACACTGGGGAGGGGGGGATTTGAGACCCAGTACTTC	CSATLGRGGFETQYF
TRBV12-3/TRBV12-4	TRBJ2-7	-	few	TGTGCCAGCAGTTTTTGGGGCAACTACGAGCAGTACTTC	CASSFWGNYEQYF
TRBV5-1	TRBJ2-1	TRBD2	many	TGCGCCAGCAGCCGTAGCGGGGGGGCAAGGAATGAGCAGTTCTTC	CASSRSGGARNEQFF
TRBV4-2	TRBJ1-2	-	-	TGTGCCAGCAGCCAAGAGTACAGTAATGGCTACACCTTC	CASSQEYSNGYTF
TRBV7-6	TRBJ2-1	-	few	TGTGCCAGCAGCTTAGGCGGGCAGCATGAGCAGTTCTTC	CASSLGGQHEQFF